This T cell receptor beta chain stems from a study of blood T cells in healthy people across ages. The study's findings and limits: Unknown donor CMV status possibly confounded expanded clonotype changes. Leaving the PBMCs unsorted stopped any conclusive comparison of naive versus antigen-experienced cells.

Unmatched junction bases numbered 7, after V lost 4 bases and J lost 6 bases. This CDR3 has 14 amino acids. Aged roughly 6 to 90, donors were systemically healthy Caucasians from Russia. In each sample, at least 6 million PBMCs were isolated. Combining a sample-barcoded 5' primer with a J-beta primer mix, a second PCR ran for 7 to 11 cycles. MiXCR, run by TCRdb on the 5' RACE reads, gives a single entry per CDR3 protein. The sample shows about 780,000 distinct CDR3 sequences, 46% of them seen only once. Of note for this clonotype: Its antigen is not known.

The clonotype comes from a man older than 75 in good health. The chain joins TRBV12-3 or TRBV12-4 to TRBJ2-7, with 9 bases fitting TRBD1. The sequenced material came from blood. The CDR3 spells CASSSGQGIGEQYF. In nucleotides, the CDR3 is TGTGCCAGCAGTTCGGGACAGGGTATTGGCGAGCAGTACTTC.